The 5 T cell receptor beta chains in this list originate from one sample, sequenced in a study of blood T cell repertoires in COVID-19. Generated by immunoSEQ multiplex PCR, the TCRdb table keeps only in-frame clones and is missing some. The data show about 190,000 clones, nearly 85% seen once. Sequencing was carried out using peripheral blood. These receptors were obtained from a woman aged 25-40 years with acute or convalescent COVID-19.

This sequence joins TRBV28 and TRBJ1-5, with D unresolved. The germline gives CDR1 MDHEN, CDR2 SYDVKM. The ends were cut back, 6 bases at V and 3 bases at J, with 6 bases in the middle. The CDR3 contains 12 residues. The CDR3 is CASSVFNQPQHF. CDR3 bases: TGTGCCAGCAGCGTCTTCAATCAGCCCCAGCATTTT.

The rearrangement links TRBV19 to TRBJ1-3, with D unresolved. This CDR3 comprises 16 residues. The V gene's germline CDR1 is LNHDA and CDR2 SQIVND (reference sequence). Deletions cut 3 bases from V and 0 bases from J, with 12 bases between. The CDR3 DNA is TGTGCCAGTAGTATGTTGCGGGCAGACTCTGGAAACACCATATATTTT. It encodes CASSMLRADSGNTIYF.

The rearrangement links TRBV5-1 to TRBJ2-2, with D possibly being TRBD2 (6 bases). The V end lost 4 bases, the J end lost 0 bases, and 13 bases lay between the germline ends. The length of the CDR3 is 16 residues. The germline V gene encodes CDR1 SGHRS and CDR2 YFSETQ. CDR3 sequence reads: CASSPQTSPNTGELFF. CDR3 in DNA: TGCGCCAGCAGCCCCCAGACTAGTCCGAACACCGGGGAGCTGTTTTTT.

The chain carries TRBV19 and TRBJ1-3; D gene ambiguous. The V end was cut by 4 bases, the J end by 2 bases, with 15 bases between. This CDR3 is 16 amino acids long. Looked up from germline, CDR1 is LNHDA and CDR2 is SQIVND (reference sequence). The DNA for the CDR3 is TGTGCCAGTAGTACACCCGTGAGGGCGCCTGGAAACACCATATATTTT. Protein: CASSTPVRAPGNTIYF.

The chain has TRBV5-4 and TRBJ2-7; tentatively, D is TRBD1 (6 bases). This CDR3 is 14 amino acids long. V lost 3 bases, J lost 7 bases, and 17 bases lay in between. Per germline, CDR1 SGHNT and CDR2 YYREEE (reference sequence). DNA for the CDR3: TGTGCCAGCAGCTCTACCCGTGATAGGGGGGAGCAGTACTTC. Its protein is CASSSTRDRGEQYF.